Included here is one T cell receptor (beta chain) sequence, with context. What it binds is unknown. The source of the sample is a study of T cell responses to AZD1222 COVID-19 vaccine. Study conclusions and caveats: Increased Spike-specific TCR breadth and depth were observed after two AZD1222 doses. Spike-spanning, vaccine-associated CD4 TCRs were dominant at 160-218 and 743-854. Donors were mostly white British, more females; clonal diversity possibly underestimated.

The assay was immunoSEQ multiplex PCR, and TCRdb's table has in-frame clones only and misses some. The table has over 110,000 clones, roughly 92% seen once; the top ten hold approximately 1.5%. CDR3 length: 16 residues. Germline CDR1 and CDR2: SGHRS and YFSETQ. Trimming removed 4 bases from V and 8 bases from J; junction bases left unmatched: 12. The clonotype was recovered from an adult in good health. The material sequenced was peripheral blood, taken on day 0 of AZD1222 vaccination. The genes are TRBV5-1 and TRBJ1-6; TRBD1 matches 7 bases. DNA for the CDR3: TGCGCCAGCAGCACGGGGACAGTGGCGTATGATTCACCCCTCCACTTT. Amino acids: CASSTGTVAYDSPLHF.